One and the same sample provided the 3 T cell receptor beta chains below, sequenced in a study of blood T cell repertoires in COVID-19. Here immunoSEQ multiplex PCR was the method, and the copy in TCRdb shows in-frame clones only, minus some. The profile shows fewer than 200,000 clones, less than 85% of them singletons. Source material: PBMCs or T cells enriched from blood (not recorded which). The receptor set was obtained from a woman aged 50 to 65 who had recovered from COVID-19.

CDR3 in amino acids: CASRPFTGGNQPQHF. CDR3 nucleotide sequence: TGTGCCAGCAGACCATTCACAGGCGGCAATCAGCCCCAGCATTTT. The chain has TRBV6-5 and TRBJ1-5, with D possibly being TRBD1 (5 bases). V was clipped by 6 bases and J by 2 bases, with 14 bases between them. The CDR3 has 15 residues. CDR1 is MNHEY and CDR2 is SVGAGI in the germline V gene.

CDR3 sequence: CASSLLEASDEQFF. The CDR3, as DNA: TGTGCCAGCAGCCTCCTAGAGGCATCCGATGAGCAGTTCTTC. The chain uses TRBV4-2 and TRBJ2-1; D not certain. The CDR3 spans 14 residues. Germline-derived CDR1 and CDR2 are LGHNA and YNFKEQ. Trimming left V 4 bases short and J 8 bases short, with 15 bases between.

The V call is TRBV9, the J call TRBJ1-2, with a possible D match to TRBD1 (5 bases). This CDR3 contains 13 residues. CDR1 is SGDLS and CDR2 is YYNGEE in the germline V gene. Trimming took 2 bases from V and 3 from J, leaving 8 bases between them. CDR3 DNA: TGTGCCAGCAGCGTCGGGGGTGACTATGGCTACACCTTC. Amino acids: CASSVGGDYGYTF.